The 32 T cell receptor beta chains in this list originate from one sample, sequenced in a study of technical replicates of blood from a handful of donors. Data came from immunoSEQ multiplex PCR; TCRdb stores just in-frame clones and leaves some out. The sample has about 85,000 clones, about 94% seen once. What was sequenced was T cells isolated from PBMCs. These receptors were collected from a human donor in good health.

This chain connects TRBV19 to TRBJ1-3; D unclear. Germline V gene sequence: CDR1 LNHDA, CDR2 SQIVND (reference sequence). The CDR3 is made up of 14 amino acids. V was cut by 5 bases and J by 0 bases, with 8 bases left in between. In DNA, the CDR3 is TGTGCCAGTAGTTTGGGCCTCTCTGGAAACACCATATATTTT. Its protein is CASSLGLSGNTIYF.

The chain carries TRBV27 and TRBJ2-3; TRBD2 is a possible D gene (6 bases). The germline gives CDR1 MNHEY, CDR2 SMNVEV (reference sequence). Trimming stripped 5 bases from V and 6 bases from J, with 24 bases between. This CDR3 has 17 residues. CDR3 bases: TGTGCCAGCAGTGCCTTCCAGGACTATGATCACCGGGATACGCAGTATTTT. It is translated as CASSAFQDYDHRDTQYF.

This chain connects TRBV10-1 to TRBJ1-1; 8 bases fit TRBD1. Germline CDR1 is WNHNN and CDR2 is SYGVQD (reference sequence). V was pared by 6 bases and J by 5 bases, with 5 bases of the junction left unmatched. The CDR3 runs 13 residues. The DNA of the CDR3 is TGCGCCAGCAGCAGGGGGCCTAGGACTGAAGCTTTCTTT. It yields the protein CASSRGPRTEAFF.

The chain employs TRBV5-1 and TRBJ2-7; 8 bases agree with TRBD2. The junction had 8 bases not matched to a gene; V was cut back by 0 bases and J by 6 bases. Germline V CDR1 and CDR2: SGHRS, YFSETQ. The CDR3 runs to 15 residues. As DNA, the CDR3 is TGCGCCAGCAGCTTGGATGGGACTAGTAATGTCGAGCAGTACTTC. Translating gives CASSLDGTSNVEQYF. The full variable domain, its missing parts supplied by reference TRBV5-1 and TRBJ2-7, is KAGVTQTPRYLIKTRGQQVTLSCSPISGHRSVSWYQQTPGQGLQFLFEYFSETQRNKGNFPGRFSGRQFSNSRSEMNVSTLELGDSALYLCASSLDGTSNVEQYFGPGTRLTVT.

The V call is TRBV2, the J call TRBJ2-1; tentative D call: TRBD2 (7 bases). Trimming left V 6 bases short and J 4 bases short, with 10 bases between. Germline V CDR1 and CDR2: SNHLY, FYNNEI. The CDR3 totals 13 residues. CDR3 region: CASREGGYNEQFF. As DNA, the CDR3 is TGTGCCAGCAGGGAGGGGGGGTACAATGAGCAGTTCTTC.

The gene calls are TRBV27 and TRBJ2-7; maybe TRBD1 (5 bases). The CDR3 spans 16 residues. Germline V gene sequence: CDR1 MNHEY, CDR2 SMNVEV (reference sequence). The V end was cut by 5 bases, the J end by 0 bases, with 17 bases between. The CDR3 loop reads CASSPHTGSSSYEQYF. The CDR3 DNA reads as TGTGCCAGCAGTCCCCATACAGGATCCAGCTCCTACGAGCAGTACTTC.

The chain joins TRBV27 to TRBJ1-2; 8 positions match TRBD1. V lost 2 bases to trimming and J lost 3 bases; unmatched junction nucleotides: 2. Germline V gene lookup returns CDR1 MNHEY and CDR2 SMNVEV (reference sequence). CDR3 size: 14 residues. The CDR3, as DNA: TGTGCCAGCAGTTTACGGACAGGGTACTATGGCTACACCTTC. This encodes CASSLRTGYYGYTF.

CDR3 nucleotide sequence: TGTGCCAGCAGTGAGGGGGCGCAAGAGACCCAGTACTTC. It specifies CASSEGAQETQYF. J is TRBJ2-5 and V is TRBV28; 7 bases are a match to TRBD1. Trimming at V came to 5 bases and at J to 2 bases, leaving 2 bases not matched to a gene. The CDR3 runs 13 residues. The V gene's germline CDR1 is MDHEN and CDR2 SYDVKM. Full variable domain (missing parts from reference TRBV28 and TRBJ2-5): DVKVTQSSRYLVKRTGEKVFLECVQDMDHENMFWYRQDPGLGLRLIYFSYDVKMKEKGDIPEGYSVSREKKERFSLILESASTNQTSMYLCASSEGAQETQYFGPGTRLLVL.

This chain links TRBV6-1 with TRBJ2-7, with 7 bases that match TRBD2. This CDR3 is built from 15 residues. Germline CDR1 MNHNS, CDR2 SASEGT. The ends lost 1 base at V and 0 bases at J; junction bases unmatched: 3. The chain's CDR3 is CASSEEPSGSYEQYF. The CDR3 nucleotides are TGTGCCAGCAGTGAAGAACCTAGCGGCTCCTACGAGCAGTACTTC.

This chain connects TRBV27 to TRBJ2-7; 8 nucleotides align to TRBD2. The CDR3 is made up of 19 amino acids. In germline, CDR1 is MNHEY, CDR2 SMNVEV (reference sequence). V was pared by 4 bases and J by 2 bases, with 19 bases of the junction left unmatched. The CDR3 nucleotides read TGTGCCAGCAGTTCCTTGGTGGGGACCGGCGGGAGGCTTACCTACGAGCAGTACTTC. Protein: CASSSLVGTGGRLTYEQYF.

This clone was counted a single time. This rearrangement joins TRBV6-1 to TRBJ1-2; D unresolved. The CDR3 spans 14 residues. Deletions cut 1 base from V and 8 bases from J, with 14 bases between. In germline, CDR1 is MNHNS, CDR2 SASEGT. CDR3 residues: CASSEVSNVKGYTF. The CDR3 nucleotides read TGTGCCAGCAGTGAAGTATCTAACGTTAAAGGCTACACCTTC.

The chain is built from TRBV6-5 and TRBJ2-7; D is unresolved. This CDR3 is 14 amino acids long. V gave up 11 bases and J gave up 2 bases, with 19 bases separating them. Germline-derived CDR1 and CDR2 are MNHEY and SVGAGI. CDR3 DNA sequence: TGTGCCGCCCAACGGTCCGCCCAGGCCTACGAGCAGTACTTC. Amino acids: CAAQRSAQAYEQYF.

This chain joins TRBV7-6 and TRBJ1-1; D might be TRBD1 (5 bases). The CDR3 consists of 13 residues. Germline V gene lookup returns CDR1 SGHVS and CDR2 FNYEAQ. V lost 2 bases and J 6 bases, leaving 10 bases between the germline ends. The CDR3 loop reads CASSLRGVAEAFF. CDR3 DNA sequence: TGTGCCAGCAGCTTAAGGGGCGTGGCTGAAGCTTTCTTT.

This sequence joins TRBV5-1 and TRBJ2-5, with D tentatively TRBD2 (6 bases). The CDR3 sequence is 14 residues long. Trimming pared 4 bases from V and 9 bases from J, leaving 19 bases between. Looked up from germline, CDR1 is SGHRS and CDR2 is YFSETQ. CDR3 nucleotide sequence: TGCGCCAGCAGCCCCAAGACTACTACGGGGGCCCAGTACTTC. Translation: CASSPKTTTGAQYF.

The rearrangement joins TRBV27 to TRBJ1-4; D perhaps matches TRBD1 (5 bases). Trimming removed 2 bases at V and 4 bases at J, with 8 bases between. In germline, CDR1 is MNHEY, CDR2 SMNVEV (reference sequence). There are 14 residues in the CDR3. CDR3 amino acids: CASSLGGVNEKLFF. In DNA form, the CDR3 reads TGTGCCAGCAGTTTAGGAGGGGTTAATGAAAAACTGTTTTTT.

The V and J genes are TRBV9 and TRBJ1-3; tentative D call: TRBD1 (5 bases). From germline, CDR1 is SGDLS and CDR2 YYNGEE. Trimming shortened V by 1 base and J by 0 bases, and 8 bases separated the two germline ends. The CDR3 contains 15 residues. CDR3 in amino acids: CASSVSGPSGNTIYF. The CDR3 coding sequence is TGTGCCAGCAGCGTATCAGGGCCCTCTGGAAACACCATATATTTT.

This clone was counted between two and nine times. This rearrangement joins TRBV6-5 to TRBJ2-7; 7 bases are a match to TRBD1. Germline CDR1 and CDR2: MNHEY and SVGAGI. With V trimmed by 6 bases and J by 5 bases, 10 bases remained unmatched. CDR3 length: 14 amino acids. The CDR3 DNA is TGTGCCAGCAGGAAACCGGGACAGCTAGACGAGCAGTACTTC. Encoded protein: CASRKPGQLDEQYF.

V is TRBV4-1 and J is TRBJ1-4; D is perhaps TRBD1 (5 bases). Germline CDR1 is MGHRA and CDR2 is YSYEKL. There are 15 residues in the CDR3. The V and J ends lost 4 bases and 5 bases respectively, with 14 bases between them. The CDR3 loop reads CASSPLRGKNEKLFF. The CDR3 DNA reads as TGCGCCAGCAGCCCACTGCGGGGCAAAAATGAAAAACTGTTTTTT.

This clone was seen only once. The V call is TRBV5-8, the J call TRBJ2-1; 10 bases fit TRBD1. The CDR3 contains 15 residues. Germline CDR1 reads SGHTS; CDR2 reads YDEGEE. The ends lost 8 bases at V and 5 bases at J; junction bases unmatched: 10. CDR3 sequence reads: CARNSIGTGDNEQFF. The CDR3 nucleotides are TGTGCCAGAAACTCAATCGGGACAGGGGACAATGAGCAGTTCTTC.

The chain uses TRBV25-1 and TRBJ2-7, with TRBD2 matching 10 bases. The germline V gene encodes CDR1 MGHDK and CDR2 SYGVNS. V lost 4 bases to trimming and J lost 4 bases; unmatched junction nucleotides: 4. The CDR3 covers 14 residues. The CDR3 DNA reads TGTGCCAGCAGTGCTCTAGCGGGAGCTTACGAGCAGTACTTC. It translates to CASSALAGAYEQYF.

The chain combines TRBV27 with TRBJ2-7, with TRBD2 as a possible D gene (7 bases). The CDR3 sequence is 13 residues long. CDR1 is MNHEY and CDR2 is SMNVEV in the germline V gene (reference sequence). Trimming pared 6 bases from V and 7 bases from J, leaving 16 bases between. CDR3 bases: TGTGCCAGCAGACTAGGGGGGGGGTGGGAGCAGTACTTC. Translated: CASRLGGGWEQYF.

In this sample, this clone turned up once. CDR3: CASSPGTLGNTEAFF. The DNA for the CDR3 is TGTGCCAGCAGTCCGGGGACTCTGGGGAACACTGAAGCTTTCTTT. This chain uses TRBV27 with TRBJ1-1, with D possibly being TRBD1 (5 bases). The CDR3 runs 15 residues. V was clipped by 5 bases and J by 1 base, with 14 bases between them. Germline values: CDR1 MNHEY, CDR2 SMNVEV (reference sequence).

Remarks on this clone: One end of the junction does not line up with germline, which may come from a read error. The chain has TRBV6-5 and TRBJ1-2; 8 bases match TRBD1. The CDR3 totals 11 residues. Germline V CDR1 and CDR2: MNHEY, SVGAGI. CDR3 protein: CASSQGQGHNF. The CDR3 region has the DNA TGTGCCAGCAGTCAAGGACAGGGCCATAACTTC.

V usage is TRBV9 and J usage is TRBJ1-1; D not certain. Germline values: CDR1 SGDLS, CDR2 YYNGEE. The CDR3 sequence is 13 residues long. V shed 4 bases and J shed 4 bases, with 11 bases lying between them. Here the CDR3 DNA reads TGTGCCAGCAGCTATAAGACGGGCACTGAAGCTTTCTTT. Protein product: CASSYKTGTEAFF. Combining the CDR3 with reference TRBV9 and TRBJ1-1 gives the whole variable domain DSGVTQTPKHLITATGQRVTLRCSPRSGDLSVYWYQQSLDQGLQFLIQYYNGEERAKGNILERFSAQQFPDLHSELNLSSLELGDSALYFCASSYKTGTEAFFGQGTRLTVV.

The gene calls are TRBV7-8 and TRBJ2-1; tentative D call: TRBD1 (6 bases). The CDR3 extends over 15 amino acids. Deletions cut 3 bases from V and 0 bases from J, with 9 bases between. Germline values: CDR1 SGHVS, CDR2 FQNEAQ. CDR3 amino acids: CASSLGHSSYNEQFF. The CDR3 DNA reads TGTGCCAGCAGCTTGGGACATAGCTCCTACAATGAGCAGTTCTTC.

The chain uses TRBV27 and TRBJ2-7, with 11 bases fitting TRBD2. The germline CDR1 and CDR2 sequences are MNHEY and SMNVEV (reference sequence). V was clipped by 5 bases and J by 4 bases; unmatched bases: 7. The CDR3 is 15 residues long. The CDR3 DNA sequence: TGTGCCAGCAGTCTCGCTAGCGGGAGGACTTACGAGCAGTACTTC. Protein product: CASSLASGRTYEQYF.

The CDR3 here is CASSRQGLLTDTQYF. The CDR3 DNA is TGTGCCAGCAGCCGACAGGGGCTCCTAACAGATACGCAGTATTTT. The genes are TRBV5-4 and TRBJ2-3, with 8 bases identical to TRBD1. With 4 bases clipped from V and 3 bases from J, the junction kept 7 bases outside the gene matches. Germline CDR1 and CDR2: SGHNT and YYREEE (reference sequence). This CDR3 is built from 15 residues.

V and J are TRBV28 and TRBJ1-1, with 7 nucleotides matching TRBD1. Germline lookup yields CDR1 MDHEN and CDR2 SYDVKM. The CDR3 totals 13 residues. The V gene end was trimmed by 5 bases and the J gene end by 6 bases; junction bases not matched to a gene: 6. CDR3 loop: CASSVGQLSEAFF. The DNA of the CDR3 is TGTGCCAGCAGTGTGGGACAGCTCTCTGAAGCTTTCTTT.

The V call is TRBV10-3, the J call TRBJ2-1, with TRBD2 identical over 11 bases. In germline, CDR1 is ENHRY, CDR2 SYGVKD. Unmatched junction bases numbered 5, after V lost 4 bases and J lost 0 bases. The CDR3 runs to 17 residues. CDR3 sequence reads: CAISGTSGPSSYNEQFF. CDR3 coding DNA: TGTGCCATCAGTGGGACTAGCGGGCCTAGCTCCTACAATGAGCAGTTCTTC.

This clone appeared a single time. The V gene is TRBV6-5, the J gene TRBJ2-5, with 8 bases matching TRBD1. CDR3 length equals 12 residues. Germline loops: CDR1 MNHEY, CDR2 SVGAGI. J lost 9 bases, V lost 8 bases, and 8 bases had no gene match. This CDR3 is CASGTGIGAQYF. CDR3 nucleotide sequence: TGTGCCAGCGGGACAGGAATAGGGGCCCAGTACTTC.

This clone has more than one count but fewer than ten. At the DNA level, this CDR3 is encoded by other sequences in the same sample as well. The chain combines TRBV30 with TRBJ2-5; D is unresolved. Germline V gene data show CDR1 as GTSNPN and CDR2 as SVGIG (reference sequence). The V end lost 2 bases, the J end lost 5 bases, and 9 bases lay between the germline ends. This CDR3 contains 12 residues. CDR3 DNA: TGTGCCTGGAGTTATGGTCAGGAGACCCAGTACTTC. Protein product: CAWSYGQETQYF.

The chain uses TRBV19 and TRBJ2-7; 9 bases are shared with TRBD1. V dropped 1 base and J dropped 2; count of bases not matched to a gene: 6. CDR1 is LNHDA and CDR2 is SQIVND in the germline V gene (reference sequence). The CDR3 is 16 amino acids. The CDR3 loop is CASSIARQGGTYEQYF. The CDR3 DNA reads TGTGCCAGTAGTATAGCACGACAGGGGGGAACCTACGAGCAGTACTTC.